Following are 5 T cell receptor beta chains from one sample sequenced in a study of T cell changes during pregnancy in multiple sclerosis. Sequencing was performed with immunoSEQ multiplex PCR; in TCRdb, only in-frame clones are kept and a portion is missing. Among fewer than 150,000 clones, about 96% were seen once, and the ten largest hold approximately 0.45%. The input for sequencing was peripheral blood, taken after pregnancy. These TCRs come from a female donor with multiple sclerosis, enrolled in a pregnancy study.

The gene calls are TRBV20-1 and TRBJ2-1, with a tentative D call TRBD2 (6 bases). This CDR3 is 11 amino acids long. Germline lookup yields CDR1 DFQATT and CDR2 SNEGSKA (reference sequence). Trimming left V 6 bases short and J 5 bases short, with 8 bases between. CDR3 sequence reads: CSAEGDNEQFF. In nucleotides, the CDR3 is TGCAGTGCGGAGGGCGACAATGAGCAGTTCTTC.

The rearrangement links TRBV11-3 to TRBJ2-3; possibly TRBD2 for D (5 bases). The CDR3 consists of 14 residues. Trimming pared 1 base from V and 4 bases from J, leaving 9 bases between. Per the germline V gene, CDR1 is SGHNT and CDR2 is YENEEA. Written as DNA, the CDR3 is TGTGCCAGCAGCTTAGCGGGAAGGGCAGATACGCAGTATTTT. This codes for CASSLAGRADTQYF.

CDR3 DNA: TGTGCCAGCAGTCTGGTGGGGAGAACAGATACGCAGTATTTT. The encoded protein is CASSLVGRTDTQYF. The genes are TRBV6-6 and TRBJ2-3, with D perhaps TRBD2 (5 bases). The germline V gene encodes CDR1 MNHNY and CDR2 SVGAGI (reference sequence). This CDR3 is built from 14 residues. V lost 5 bases, J lost 3 bases, and 12 bases lay in between.

V gene TRBV19 combines with J gene TRBJ2-4; TRBD1 is a possible D gene (7 bases). The length of the CDR3 is 14 residues. Looked up from germline, CDR1 is LNHDA and CDR2 is SQIVND (reference sequence). Trimming took 3 bases from V and 9 from J, leaving 15 bases between them. The CDR3 is CASSMEGARAIQYF. CDR3 nucleotide sequence: TGTGCCAGTAGTATGGAGGGGGCGAGGGCCATTCAGTACTTC.

This rearrangement joins TRBV14 to TRBJ2-7, with D possibly being TRBD1 (6 bases). The V end lost 4 bases, the J end lost 3 bases, and 13 bases lay between the germline ends. The germline V gene encodes CDR1 SGHDN and CDR2 FVKESK. CDR3 length: 14 residues. Here the CDR3 reads CASSPTTGFYEQYF. The CDR3 DNA is TGTGCCAGCAGCCCCACTACAGGGTTCTACGAGCAGTACTTC.